This T cell receptor (beta chain) stems from a study of graft-versus-host responses after intestinal transplantation. A remark on this clone: Its specificity is not known.

TCRdb's copy holds only in-frame clones and misses some; the assay was immunoSEQ multiplex PCR. The data show 45,000 to 50,000 clones, with roughly 91% seen just once and over 2% held by the top ten. V was shortened by 4 bases and J by 3 bases, with 8 bases between the two germline ends. This CDR3 comprises 13 residues. Germline loops: CDR1 SGHTS, CDR2 YDEGEE. The TCR sequence derives from a human donor who was the organ donor for an intestinal transplant. The specimen was unstimulated CD4+ T cells sorted from spleen or lymph node cells, collected before transplant. The chain couples TRBV5-8 to TRBJ1-5; D is undetermined. This CDR3 reads CASSQVLNQPQHF. For the CDR3, the DNA is TGTGCCAGCAGCCAGGTCCTCAATCAGCCCCAGCATTTT.